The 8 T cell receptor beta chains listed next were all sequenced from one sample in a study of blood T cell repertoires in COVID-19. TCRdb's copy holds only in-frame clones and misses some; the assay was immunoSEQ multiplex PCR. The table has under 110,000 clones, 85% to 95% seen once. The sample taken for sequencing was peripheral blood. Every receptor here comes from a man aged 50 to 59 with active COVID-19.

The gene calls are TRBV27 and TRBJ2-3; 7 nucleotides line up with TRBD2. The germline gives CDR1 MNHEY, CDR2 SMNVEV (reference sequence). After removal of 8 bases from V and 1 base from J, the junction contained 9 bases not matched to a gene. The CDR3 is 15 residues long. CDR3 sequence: CASRRLRERTDTQYF. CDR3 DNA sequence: TGTGCCAGCCGGCGACTGCGGGAGCGCACAGATACGCAGTATTTT.

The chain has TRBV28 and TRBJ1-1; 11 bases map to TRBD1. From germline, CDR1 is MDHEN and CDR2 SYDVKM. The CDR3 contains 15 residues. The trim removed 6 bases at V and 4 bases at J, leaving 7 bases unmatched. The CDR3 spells CASRRDRGVSTEAFF. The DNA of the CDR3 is TGTGCCAGCAGGAGGGACAGGGGGGTTTCCACTGAAGCTTTCTTT. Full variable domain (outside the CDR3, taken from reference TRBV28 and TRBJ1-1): DVKVTQSSRYLVKRTGEKVFLECVQDMDHENMFWYRQDPGLGLRLIYFSYDVKMKEKGDIPEGYSVSREKKERFSLILESASTNQTSMYLCASRRDRGVSTEAFFGQGTRLTVV.

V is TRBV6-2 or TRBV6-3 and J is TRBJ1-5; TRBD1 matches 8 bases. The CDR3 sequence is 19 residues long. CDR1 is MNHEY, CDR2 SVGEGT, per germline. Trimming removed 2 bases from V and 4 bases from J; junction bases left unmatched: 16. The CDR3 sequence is CASSYPPRQGLRGNQPQHF. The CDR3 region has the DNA TGTGCCAGCAGTTACCCCCCCCGACAGGGGTTAAGAGGGAATCAGCCCCAGCATTTT.

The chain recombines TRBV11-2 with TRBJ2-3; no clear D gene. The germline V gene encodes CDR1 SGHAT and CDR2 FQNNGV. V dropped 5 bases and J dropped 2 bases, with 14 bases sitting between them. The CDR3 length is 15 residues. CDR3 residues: CASSLARVSTDTQYF. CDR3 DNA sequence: TGTGCCAGCAGCCTCGCCCGGGTCTCCACAGATACGCAGTATTTT.

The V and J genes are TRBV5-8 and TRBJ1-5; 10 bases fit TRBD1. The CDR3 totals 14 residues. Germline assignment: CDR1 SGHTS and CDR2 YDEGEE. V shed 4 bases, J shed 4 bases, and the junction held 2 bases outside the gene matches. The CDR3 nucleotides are TGTGCCAGCAGCCGGGGACAGGGGAATCAGCCCCAGCATTTT. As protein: CASSRGQGNQPQHF. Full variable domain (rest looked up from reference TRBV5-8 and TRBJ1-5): EAGVTQSPTHLIKTRGQQATLRCSPISGHTSVYWYQQALGLGLQFLLWYDEGEERNRGNFPPRFSGRQFPNYSSELNVNALELEDSALYLCASSRGQGNQPQHFGDGTRLSIL.

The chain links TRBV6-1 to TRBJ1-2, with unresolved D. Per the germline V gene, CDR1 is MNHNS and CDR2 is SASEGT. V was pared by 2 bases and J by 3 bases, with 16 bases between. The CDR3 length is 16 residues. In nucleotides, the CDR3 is TGTGCCAGCAGTGAAAGTGGCAGCCCGAGGGACTATGGCTACACCTTC. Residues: CASSESGSPRDYGYTF.

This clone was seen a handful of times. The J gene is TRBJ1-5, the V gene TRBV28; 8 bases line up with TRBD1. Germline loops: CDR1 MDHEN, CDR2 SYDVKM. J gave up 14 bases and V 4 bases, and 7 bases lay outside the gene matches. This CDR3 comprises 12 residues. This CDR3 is CASSSRRTGKHF. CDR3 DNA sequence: TGTGCCAGCAGTTCAAGACGGACAGGGAAGCATTTT.

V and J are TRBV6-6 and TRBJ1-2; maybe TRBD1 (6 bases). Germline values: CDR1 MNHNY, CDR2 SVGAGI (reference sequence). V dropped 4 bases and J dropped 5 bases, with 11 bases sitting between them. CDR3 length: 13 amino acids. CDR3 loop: CASSLGQRYGYTF. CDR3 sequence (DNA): TGTGCCAGCAGTTTGGGACAACGATATGGCTACACCTTC.